The rows below give T cell receptor beta chains drawn from one sample of a study of cytomegalovirus exposure and HLA in healthy donors. TCRdb's table, derived via immunoSEQ multiplex PCR, lists solely in-frame clones and lacks some. The table records 60,000 to 90,000 clones, approximately 80% of them present only once. Sample: PBMCs. These receptors all stem from a man aged 65 to 79 in good health and CMV-seropositive. Each CDR3 is given with its conserved first and last residue. The D gene is left open where the match is weak. Some rows have no size entry. The others give once, few or many, or a class for an expanded clone.

TRBJ1-2 | TRBV6-1 | once | TRBD1 | CASRRDGTVLYGYTF | TGTGCCAGCAGAAGAGACGGGACAGTCCTCTATGGCTACACCTTC
TRBJ2-5 | TRBV15 | NA | TRBD2 | CATSRGWTSGRLVETQYF | TGTGCCACCAGCAGAGGATGGACTAGCGGGAGGTTGGTGGAGACCCAGTACTTC
TRBJ1-6 | TRBV5-4 | NA | NA | CASSSTGRLDNSPLHF | TGTGCCAGCAGCTCGACGGGGAGGCTGGATAATTCACCCCTCCACTTT
TRBJ1-1 | TRBV30 | NA | NA | CAWKSLQGGGKTEAFF | TGTGCCTGGAAGTCTCTGCAGGGAGGGGGAAAAACTGAAGCTTTCTTT
TRBJ1-1 | TRBV19 | NA | NA | CATSGHDSMNTEAFF | TGTGCCACCTCTGGTCATGATTCTATGAACACTGAAGCTTTCTTT
TRBJ2-7 | TRBV7-6 | NA | TRBD2 | CASSLRTSGNYEQYF | TGTGCCAGCAGCTTAAGGACTAGCGGGAACTACGAGCAGTACTTC
TRBJ2-3 | TRBV5-6 | NA | TRBD1 | CASSANRGDTQYF | TGTGCCAGCAGCGCTAACAGGGGAGATACGCAGTATTTT
TRBJ1-2 | TRBV5-8 | NA | TRBD1 | CASSRTGPDYGYTF | TGTGCCAGCAGTCGGACAGGGCCTGACTATGGCTACACCTTC
TRBJ1-4 | TRBV19 | few | TRBD1 | CASSPWTGGGEKLFF | TGTGCCAGTAGTCCTTGGACAGGGGGCGGCGAAAAACTGTTTTTT
TRBJ1-4 | TRBV5-1 | NA | NA | CASSLSAFNEKLFF | TGCGCCAGCAGCTTGTCAGCGTTCAATGAAAAACTGTTTTTT
TRBJ2-3 | TRBV10-3 | NA | NA | CAYGVGGGLGTDTQYF | TGTGCCTACGGGGTGGGGGGGGGCTTAGGCACAGATACGCAGTATTTT
TRBJ2-7 | TRBV5-8 | NA | TRBD1 | CASSLFTGTGNHEQYF | TGTGCCAGCAGCTTATTTACCGGGACAGGGAACCACGAGCAGTACTTC
TRBJ1-3 | TRBV6-1 | NA | NA | CASSGGRGNTIYF | TGTGCCAGCAGTGGAGGGCGCGGAAACACCATATATTTT
TRBJ1-2 | TRBV11-2 | once | NA | CASSSFYGYTF | TGTGCCAGCAGCTCCTTTTATGGCTACACCTTC
TRBJ1-5 | TRBV6-5 | NA | NA | CASSYSNSGNQPQHF | TGTGCCAGCAGTTACTCGAATTCCGGGAATCAGCCCCAGCATTTT
TRBJ2-1 | TRBV9 | NA | NA | CASSVGGKGPLF | TGTGCCAGCAGCGTAGGCGGGAAGGGCCCACTCTTC
TRBJ2-5 | TRBV11-3 | NA | NA | CASSQHEGHLQETQYF | TGTGCCAGCAGCCAACATGAGGGACACCTCCAAGAGACCCAGTACTTC
TRBJ2-2 | TRBV5-4 | NA | TRBD2 | CASSSAGTSRVTGELFF | TGTGCCAGCAGCTCCGCCGGGACTAGCCGGGTCACCGGGGAGCTGTTTTTT
TRBJ2-2 | TRBV7-3 | NA | NA | CASSFGVTGELFF | TGTGCCAGCAGCTTCGGGGTCACCGGGGAGCTGTTTTTT
TRBJ2-5 | TRBV2 | NA | TRBD1 | CASSKDRVEGTQYF | TGTGCCAGCAGCAAGGACAGGGTAGAGGGGACCCAGTACTTC
TRBJ1-5 | TRBV7-8 | NA | TRBD1 | CASSRGTGILDQPQHF | TGTGCCAGCAGCCGCGGGACAGGTATCCTAGATCAGCCCCAGCATTTT
TRBJ1-1 | TRBV5-8 | NA | NA | CASSLGEGTEAFF | TGTGCCAGCAGCTTAGGGGAGGGCACTGAAGCTTTCTTT
TRBJ1-3 | TRBV5-4 | NA | TRBD1 | CASSFGTAGNTIYF | TGTGCCAGCAGCTTCGGGACAGCCGGAAACACCATATATTTT
TRBJ2-3 | TRBV18 | once | NA | CASSPGQGSTDTQYF | TGTGCCAGCTCACCTGGGCAGGGGAGCACAGATACGCAGTATTTT
TRBJ2-1 | TRBV2 | NA | TRBD1 | CASRGGQGAFRSSYNEQFF | TGTGCCAGCAGGGGCGGACAGGGGGCATTTAGGAGCTCCTACAATGAGCAGTTCTTC
TRBJ1-4 | TRBV5-1 | NA | TRBD1 | CASSQDRGPIEKLFF | TGCGCCAGCAGTCAGGACAGGGGGCCGATTGAAAAACTGTTTTTT
TRBJ2-2 | TRBV7-9 | NA | NA | CASRPRQNTGELFF | TGTGCCAGCAGACCCCGACAGAACACCGGGGAGCTGTTTTTT
TRBJ2-3 | TRBV4-1 | once | NA | CASSQVLGARADTQYF | TGCGCCAGCAGCCAAGTCCTGGGGGCGAGGGCAGATACGCAGTATTTT
TRBJ2-3 | TRBV7-2 | NA | TRBD2 | CASSLGGGAPSTQYF | TGTGCCAGCAGCTTAGGCGGGGGGGCGCCCAGCACGCAGTATTTT
TRBJ1-1 | TRBV29-1 | few | NA | CSVQAGGVRTEAFF | TGCAGCGTCCAGGCGGGGGGGGTAAGAACTGAAGCTTTCTTT
TRBJ1-1 | TRBV9 | NA | NA | CASSVVQNTEAFF | TGTGCCAGCAGCGTAGTACAGAACACTGAAGCTTTCTTT
TRBJ2-2 | TRBV7-2 | once | NA | CASSLSPLTSGTGELFF | TGTGCCAGCAGCTTAAGCCCCCTAACCTCCGGCACCGGGGAGCTGTTTTTT
TRBJ2-7 | TRBV11-1 | once | TRBD1 | CASSLNQGDYEQYF | TGTGCCAGCAGCTTAAATCAGGGGGACTACGAGCAGTACTTC
TRBJ1-2 | TRBV5-1 | once | TRBD1 | CASSWGAGGQGAYGYTF | TGCGCCAGCAGCTGGGGGGCAGGGGGACAAGGAGCCTATGGCTACACCTTC
TRBJ2-1 | TRBV7-3 | NA | NA | CASGQGVNNEQFF | TGTGCCAGCGGTCAGGGCGTTAACAATGAGCAGTTCTTC
TRBJ2-1 | TRBV5-1 | NA | TRBD2 | CASSPPGLVINEQFF | TGCGCCAGCAGCCCGCCGGGACTAGTGATCAATGAGCAGTTCTTC
TRBJ1-5 | TRBV27 | NA | NA | CASRPPGGNQPQHF | TGTGCCAGCAGGCCACCAGGGGGCAATCAGCCCCAGCATTTT
TRBJ2-3 | TRBV25-1 | NA | NA | CASSELGGSTDTQYF | TGTGCCAGCAGTGAATTGGGGGGTTCCACAGATACGCAGTATTTT
TRBJ2-1 | TRBV4-1 | few | TRBD2 | CASSQEPAGPSEQFF | TGCGCCAGCAGCCAAGAGCCAGCGGGGCCTAGCGAGCAGTTCTTC
TRBJ2-1 | TRBV6-5 | NA | NA | CASRPTGSSYNEQFF | TGTGCCAGCAGACCCACAGGGTCCTCCTACAATGAGCAGTTCTTC
TRBJ1-5 | TRBV10-3 | NA | TRBD1 | CAISESGQGTAQPQHF | TGTGCCATCAGCGAGTCCGGACAGGGGACAGCTCAGCCCCAGCATTTT
TRBJ2-1 | TRBV5-1 | NA | NA | CASSVLAYNEQFF | TGCGCCAGCAGCGTTCTAGCGTATAATGAGCAGTTCTTC
TRBJ2-1 | TRBV5-1 | NA | NA | CASSVSGNEQFF | TGCGCCAGCAGCGTCTCGGGGAATGAGCAGTTCTTC
TRBJ2-7 | TRBV6-5 | NA | TRBD1 | CASSYSYWDRDEQYF | TGTGCCAGCAGTTACTCATACTGGGACAGGGACGAGCAGTACTTC
TRBJ1-2 | TRBV5-4 | NA | NA | CASTSKPYPSYTF | TGTGCCAGCACCTCTAAGCCATACCCCAGCTACACCTTC
TRBJ2-1 | TRBV5-1 | once | NA | CASSLPRPLSSYNEQFF | TGCGCCAGCAGCTTGCCTCGCCCCCTGAGCTCCTACAATGAGCAGTTCTTC
TRBJ1-6 | TRBV7-8 | NA | NA | CASSSREGHNSPLHF | TGTGCCAGCAGCTCAAGGGAGGGACATAATTCACCCCTCCACTTT
TRBJ2-1 | TRBV6-6 | few | NA | CASRPGGYNEQFF | TGTGCCAGCAGGCCCGGAGGCTACAATGAGCAGTTCTTC
TRBJ2-7 | TRBV11-2 | NA | NA | CASSRTPLTYEQYF | TGTGCCAGCAGCCGGACTCCTCTCACCTACGAGCAGTACTTC
TRBJ1-1 | TRBV2 | NA | NA | CASSLGQSKNTEAFF | TGTGCCAGCAGTCTCGGACAGAGCAAGAACACTGAAGCTTTCTTT
TRBJ1-1 | TRBV6-5 | NA | NA | CASSTQGAGNTEAFF | TGTGCCAGCAGTACACAGGGAGCCGGGAACACTGAAGCTTTCTTT
TRBJ1-3 | TRBV27 | once | NA | CASSSPGAGNTIYF | TGTGCCAGCAGTTCTCCAGGGGCTGGAAACACCATATATTTT
TRBJ2-7 | TRBV2 | NA | NA | CASFEYTGLPYEQYF | TGTGCCAGCTTTGAATATACAGGGTTACCCTACGAGCAGTACTTC
TRBJ2-7 | TRBV10-3 | NA | TRBD2 | CAISDPGLAGSYEQYF | TGTGCCATCAGTGACCCGGGACTAGCGGGCTCCTACGAGCAGTACTTC
TRBJ1-1 | TRBV5-6 | NA | NA | CASSTPMGGTTEAFF | TGTGCCAGCAGCACCCCGATGGGGGGGACCACTGAAGCTTTCTTT